What follows are 15 T cell receptor beta chains derived from one specimen sequenced in a study of shared clonotypes between healthy human individuals. Repertoires were generated with immunoSEQ multiplex PCR, while TCRdb's copy carries only in-frame clones and drops some. The table lists around 990,000 clones, roughly 77% of them singletons. The sequenced sample was memory CD4+ T cells from PBMCs. Documented subset: CD45RA-negative fraction. The receptors were gathered from a man between 18 and 35 years old in good health. Some clones in this sample may be carry-over from other donors' samples.

The chain couples TRBV9 to TRBJ1-1; possible D gene TRBD1, 6 bases. CDR1 is SGDLS, CDR2 YYNGEE, per germline. The CDR3 loop spans 16 amino acids. The V and J ends lost 0 bases and 3 bases respectively, with 15 bases between them. Here the CDR3 reads CASSVVGGRGDTEAFF. In DNA form, the CDR3 reads TGTGCCAGCAGCGTAGTTGGGGGGCGCGGGGACACTGAAGCTTTCTTT. Variable domain in full (rest from reference TRBV9 and TRBJ1-1): DSGVTQTPKHLITATGQRVTLRCSPRSGDLSVYWYQQSLDQGLQFLIQYYNGEERAKGNILERFSAQQFPDLHSELNLSSLELGDSALYFCASSVVGGRGDTEAFFGQGTRLTVV.

J is TRBJ2-1 and V is TRBV9; 10 bases agree with TRBD1. Germline lookup yields CDR1 SGDLS and CDR2 YYNGEE. CDR3 size: 14 residues. The trim removed 3 bases at V and 9 bases at J, leaving 6 bases unmatched. The CDR3 DNA is TGTGCCAGCAGCGACCCTCGGACAGGGGGTGAGCAGTTCTTC. Amino acids: CASSDPRTGGEQFF.

The gene calls are TRBV4-1 and TRBJ1-2; 9 bases match TRBD1. In germline, CDR1 is MGHRA, CDR2 YSYEKL. This CDR3 region has 16 residues. V was clipped by 2 bases and J by 8 bases; unmatched bases: 12. Here the CDR3 reads CASSQYPGQGVGGYTF. The CDR3 nucleotides are TGCGCCAGCAGCCAATATCCGGGACAGGGCGTTGGAGGCTACACCTTC.

CDR3 amino acids: CASSHVLSGHYNEQFF. The CDR3 DNA reads TGTGCCAGCAGCCATGTCCTTTCCGGGCACTACAATGAGCAGTTCTTC. The chain carries TRBV4-2 and TRBJ2-1; D uncertain. The CDR3 contains 16 residues. Germline V gives CDR1 LGHNA, CDR2 YNFKEQ. Trimming took 3 bases from V and 3 from J, leaving 15 bases between them.

The J gene is TRBJ2-3, the V gene TRBV19; possible D gene TRBD1, 5 bases. V was clipped by 3 bases and J by 6 bases, with 19 bases between them. This CDR3 is 16 amino acids long. Germline CDR1 and CDR2: LNHDA and SQIVND (reference sequence). The CDR3 sequence: CASSMGPGMGLDTQYF. The CDR3 nucleotides read TGTGCCAGTAGTATGGGCCCAGGGATGGGCCTTGATACGCAGTATTTT.

The rearrangement links TRBV7-2 to TRBJ2-1; D perhaps matches TRBD2 (5 bases). The CDR3 extends over 18 amino acids. The germline V and J ends were trimmed by 3 bases and 1 base, with 19 bases remaining between them. Per the germline V gene, CDR1 is SGHTA and CDR2 is FQGNSA. The CDR3: CASSFTDLLRGSYNEQFF. CDR3 nucleotide sequence: TGTGCCAGCAGCTTTACGGACCTTCTTCGGGGTTCCTACAATGAGCAGTTCTTC. The full variable domain, with the rest looked up from reference TRBV7-2 and TRBJ2-1, is GAGVSQSPSNKVTEKGKDVELRCDPISGHTALYWYRQSLGQGLEFLIYFQGNSAPDKSGLPSDRFSAERTGGSVSTLTIQRTQQEDSAVYLCASSFTDLLRGSYNEQFFGPGTRLTVL.

The chain recombines TRBV6-1 with TRBJ1-4; no firm D call. The V gene lost 7 bases and the J gene lost 8 bases, with 11 bases spanning the gap. Germline lookup yields CDR1 MNHNS and CDR2 SASEGT. CDR3 length: 12 residues. The CDR3 here is CASISPGEKLFF. CDR3 in DNA: TGTGCCAGCATCTCACCTGGCGAAAAACTGTTTTTT.

This chain joins TRBV7-9 and TRBJ2-1; D possibly corresponds to TRBD1 (5 bases). This CDR3 region has 13 residues. The V gene lost 10 bases and the J gene lost 4 bases, with 14 bases spanning the gap. Germline V gene sequence: CDR1 SEHNR, CDR2 FQNEAQ (reference sequence). The CDR3 DNA reads as TGTGCCACTCGTAGGGGATCGTACAATGAGCAGTTCTTC. It specifies CATRRGSYNEQFF.

This clone has a single count. The chain joins TRBV4-1 to TRBJ2-3; TRBD2 matches 7 bases. Germline trimming cut 0 bases from V and 12 bases from J; bases unmatched to any gene: 6. Germline V gene data show CDR1 as MGHRA and CDR2 as YSYEKL. The CDR3 sequence is 13 residues long. CDR3 in DNA: TGCGCCAGCAGCCAAGATTGGGGAGGGCTTCAGTATTTT. Its protein is CASSQDWGGLQYF.

The chain employs TRBV5-1 and TRBJ2-3, with a possible D match to TRBD2 (5 bases). Trimming removed 4 bases at V and 6 bases at J, with 18 bases between. Germline CDR1 SGHRS, CDR2 YFSETQ. The length of the CDR3 is 15 residues. CDR3 nucleotide sequence: TGCGCCAGCAGCCTGGACGGGAACCTAATGGATACGCAGTATTTT. Protein product: CASSLDGNLMDTQYF.

The chain couples TRBV5-1 to TRBJ2-4; 8 bases align to TRBD2. The CDR3 runs 17 residues. Germline V gene lookup returns CDR1 SGHRS and CDR2 YFSETQ. V trimming: 4 bases; J trimming: 6 bases; junction bases outside the gene matches: 15. For the CDR3, the DNA is TGCGCCAGCAGCGGACTCCTCTCAACTAGCGGAGGAAACATTCAGTACTTC. Encoded protein: CASSGLLSTSGGNIQYF.

The chain links TRBV5-1 to TRBJ1-1; 8 bases line up with TRBD1. The V gene's germline CDR1 is SGHRS and CDR2 YFSETQ. The CDR3 spans 15 residues. Trimming cost V 6 bases and J 8 bases; bases outside gene matches: 15. The CDR3 sequence is CASKLDLWGTGEAFF. The CDR3 DNA reads as TGCGCCAGCAAATTGGACCTATGGGGGACAGGAGAAGCTTTCTTT.

The V and J genes are TRBV6-1 and TRBJ2-2; 8 bases align to TRBD2. The V segment lost 11 bases and the J segment 4 bases; nucleotides outside the gene matches: 12. This CDR3 region has 15 residues. The germline V gene has CDR1 MNHNS and CDR2 SASEGT. CDR3 protein: CAAGGGAGRTGELFF. The CDR3 region has the DNA TGTGCCGCGGGGGGCGGGGCGGGACGCACCGGGGAGCTGTTTTTT.

The chain links TRBV7-3 to TRBJ2-1, with TRBD2 matching 10 bases. CDR1 is SGHTA, CDR2 FQGTGA, per germline. V trimming: 5 bases; J trimming: 0 bases; junction bases outside the gene matches: 19. The CDR3 runs 21 residues. The CDR3 reads CASSAQPRGLAVYDSYNEQFF. In DNA form, the CDR3 reads TGTGCCAGCAGCGCACAACCTCGAGGACTAGCGGTCTATGACTCCTACAATGAGCAGTTCTTC.

The chain couples TRBV18 to TRBJ2-1; 14 bases fit TRBD2. V lost 3 bases to trimming and J lost 8 bases; unmatched junction nucleotides: 6. Germline assignment: CDR1 KGHSH and CDR2 LQKENI. CDR3 length: 16 residues. CDR3 bases: TGTGCCAGCTCACCCGGACTAGCGGGAGGTTCGTATGAGCAGTTCTTC. Amino acid sequence: CASSPGLAGGSYEQFF.